The source of this TCR beta chain is a study of Ad26.COV2.S vaccination and SARS-CoV-2 variants. Study context: The Ad26.COV2.S arm of the COV1001 trial was where the donor was placed. The study gave Ad26.COV2.S intramuscularly, once or twice 56 days apart.

This table comes from immunoSEQ multiplex PCR, and its TCRdb copy is limited to in-frame clones, with some not included. This sample yields hundreds of thousands of clones, of which roughly 90% are seen a single time; approximately 1.5% belongs to the top ten. The treatment was: 15 to 20 received Ad26.COV2.S at low or high dose, single or two shots; about five received placebo; per-sample allocation not given. Specimens were obtained on day 63 following the first vaccine or placebo injection. The junction had 5 bases not matched to a gene; V was cut back by 0 bases and J by 4 bases. From germline, CDR1 is SGDLS and CDR2 YYNGEE. This CDR3 is built from 16 residues.

The sample was peripheral blood, taken in a trial of Ad26.COV2.S vaccine versus placebo. This chain links TRBV9 with TRBJ2-1; 9 positions match TRBD2. The receptor was isolated from a person aged 18-60 years who received the Ad26.COV2.S COVID-19 vaccine or a placebo. The CDR3 loop reads CASSVAAAGGYNEQFF. The CDR3 DNA sequence: TGTGCCAGCAGCGTAGCCGCAGCGGGGGGTTACAATGAGCAGTTCTTC.